This TCR beta chain is drawn from a study of cytomegalovirus exposure and HLA in healthy donors. Primers for the PCR totalled 60 Vbeta and 13 Jbeta. Assay: immunoSEQ multiplex PCR; the TCRdb copy retains only in-frame clones and omits some. The sample holds tens of thousands of clones, nearly 80% seen once. This clone was seen just once. The CDR3 is 15 residues long. Germline assignment: CDR1 SGHRS and CDR2 YFSETQ. Trimming removed 0 bases at V and 6 bases at J, with 15 bases between. The chain joins TRBV5-1 to TRBJ1-1; no firm D call. The sample was PBMCs. The receptor comes from a man in his forties in good health and CMV-seronegative. DNA of the CDR3: TGCGCCAGCAGCTTGGGCGGTCATCTTGCGGCTGAAGCTTTCTTT. Its translation: CASSLGGHLAAEAFF.